The 2 T cell receptor beta chains below come from one sample, sequenced in a study of PD-1 blockade in classical Hodgkin lymphoma. Each of the patients experienced relapse following autologous stem cell transplantation, and their brentuximab vedotin exposure differed. Here immunoSEQ multiplex PCR was the method, and the copy in TCRdb shows in-frame clones only, minus some. This sample has 20,000 to 30,000 clones, with 81% found just once. Sequencing was performed on peripheral blood mononuclear cells (PBMCs), taken before the second cycle of nivolumab. These TCRs come from a human donor with classical Hodgkin lymphoma.

This clone came up a few times. The chain carries TRBV4-1 and TRBJ2-7; TRBD1 matches 7 bases. With V trimmed by 1 base and J by 2 bases, 5 bases remained unmatched. The CDR3 covers 15 residues. Per germline, CDR1 MGHRA and CDR2 YSYEKL. CDR3 DNA: TGCGCCAGCAGCCAAGGAAGGACAGGAACCTACGAGCAGTACTTC. Translation: CASSQGRTGTYEQYF.

This chain links TRBV4-1 with TRBJ2-1; D unclear. Germline V gives CDR1 MGHRA, CDR2 YSYEKL. Trimming shortened V by 1 base and J by 4 bases, and 11 bases separated the two germline ends. The CDR3 runs 15 residues. As DNA, the CDR3 is TGCGCCAGCAGCCAAGGCTTCCTGGGGTACAATGAGCAGTTCTTC. This gives the protein CASSQGFLGYNEQFF.